This T cell receptor (beta chain) stems from a study of regulatory T cells in long-lasting Graves disease. Study overall: Patients newly diagnosed with Graves' had been on antithyroid drugs for under 3 months.

HTBI primers from iRepertoire and Arm-PCR of CDR3 regions yielded the TCR beta libraries. TCRdb re-called the multiplex PCR reads through MiXCR, storing one row per CDR3 protein. This sample has roughly 560,000 distinct CDR3 sequences; 16% occur once, and the top ten carry more than 20%. Looked up from germline, CDR1 is SGHTA and CDR2 is FQGTGA. This CDR3 is 14 amino acids long. V was pared by 1 base and J by 1 base, with 7 bases between. Specified time point: newly diagnosed GD, antithyroid drugs for less than 3 months. Researchers made the TCR library from RNA that was extracted from PBMCs. These data also formed part of another study, on T cells in Graves' hyperthyroidism and ophthalmopathy. From that second work: Diagnosing involved the use of clinical symptoms, serum thyroxine and TRAb, thyroid ultrasound and orbital computed tomography.

The sequences come from peripheral blood mononuclear cells (PBMCs), collected at new diagnosis, from a patient treated with antithyroid drugs. The V and J genes are TRBV7-3 and TRBJ1-1; no reliable D call. The receptor's source is a woman aged 35 to 59 with Graves disease. The CDR3 loop is CASSLNPGNTEAFF. DNA of the CDR3: TGTGCCAGCAGCTTAAACCCAGGGAACACTGAAGCTTTCTTT.